This TCR beta chain was recovered during a study of blood T cells in healthy people across ages (dated by TCRdb to about 2015). Background for the entire study: In model experiments, roughly one uniquely barcoded TCR beta cDNA molecule per two T cells was captured by template switching. To avoid experimental bias, donors of different ages were distributed randomly across sequencing lanes. To track age-related changes in TCR beta repertoire diversity, the study relied on deep sequencing normalized with unique cDNA molecular identifiers. For two donors (one aged 18 to 29 and one aged 80 or older), the study analyzed two additional independent replicas of 1 million unique cDNA reads from the same blood draw. Donors were grouped into four age groups: young (average 16 years), middle-aged (39), aged (62) and long-lived (over 80).

In the germline V gene, CDR1 corresponds to LGHNA and CDR2 to YSLEER. The CDR3 spans 16 residues, from the cysteine through the phenylalanine. Only the CDR3 portion is preserved as DNA: 48 bases, with reading frame beginning at the first base. V and J lose 0 bases and 8 bases, and a span of 17 bases separates them. Concerning this clonotype itself: Its antigen target is currently unknown. Per-nucleotide qualities are absent, and no much larger clonotype sits a single base away.

Donors were 39 systemically healthy Caucasian individuals from Russia aged roughly 6 to 95 years. Each donor gave 9 to 10 milliliters of peripheral blood, collected into EDTA-treated Vacutainer tubes. Ficoll-Paque density-gradient centrifugation was used to isolate PBMCs, with at least 6.5 million per sample. Total RNA, at least 6 micrograms per sample, was extracted from PBMCs with Trizol reagent. For every donor, an aliquot of PBMCs went through flow cytometry to measure the percentages of naive CD45RAhigh/CD27high T cells. Library prep was done by 5' RACE. Sequencing instrument: Illumina HiSeq 2500. A second PCR of about 6 to 11 cycles was performed with a sample-barcoded 5' primer and a J-beta primer mix. Each TCR beta cDNA molecule received a unique molecular identifier from a template-switch 5' adaptor carrying 12 random nucleotides. At least 2.5 million CDR3-containing paired-end reads were obtained from each sample. First-strand cDNA synthesis was performed from all RNA using the Mint cDNA synthesis kit, with priming by a TRBC-specific oligonucleotide. Following uracil-DNA glycosylase treatment, all cDNA underwent a first 18-cycle PCR with the universal primers M1SS and BC2_uni_R. Concerning the study's data processing: Each sample was normalized by randomly selecting 1 million high-quality reads, each carrying a distinct molecular identifier. Instead of being binned into consensus sequences, reads with shared molecular identifiers were discarded. MiTCR, run with a Q25 quality threshold and the strictest error-elimination algorithm, handled CDR3 identification, clonotype clustering and error correction. A nonparametric unseen species model with Euler transformation was used to estimate a lower bound on total TCR beta diversity. TCRdb redid the processing of the public reads, applying fastp at Q25 and MiXCR, and retained in-frame beta chains. Records with the same CDR3 protein are collapsed into one entry carrying the most frequent genes and DNA. These V and J calls originate from TCRdb's pipeline instead of the authors' own analysis. This sample comprises 650,000 to 900,000 distinct CDR3 sequences, less than 80% of them detected only once. The top ten constitute about 30% of the sample.

What the work shows at the level of the full study, not this receptor alone: As age increased, observed TCR beta diversity per million T cells dropped in a roughly linear way, and a significant reduction was already evident by age roughly 40. The percentage of naive T cells measured by flow cytometry correlated strongly with observed TCR beta diversity. Because profiling used bulk unsorted PBMCs, naive and antigen-experienced compartments could not be compared conclusively. The CMV infection status of donors was not known, potentially confounding age-related changes in expanded clonotypes. Total diversity estimates from one million sequenced T cells were considered lower bounds and underestimates. Compared with the aged group, the long-lived group had more naive CD4+ T cells, fewer expanded clones and increased TCR diversity, suggesting age selection.

Recombination linked TRBV4-3 to TRBJ2-1; TRBD2 is possibly the D segment (5 matching bases). This receptor was obtained from a man between 25 and 39 years old in good health. Sequenced sample: blood. Here the CDR3 is given as CASSQDGSAITYEQFF. The nucleotide sequence is TGCGCCAGCAGCCAAGATGGGAGTGCTATTACCTATGAGCAGTTCTTC.